This passage covers 17 T cell receptor beta chains from one sample sequenced in a study of T-cell memory formation after mild COVID-19. TCRdb re-analysed the 5' RACE reads in MiXCR, keeping a single row per CDR3 protein. This sample has around 420,000 distinct CDR3 sequences, with 20% to 30% found just once. Sample: PBMCs or a T cell subset sorted from them (not recorded which). The receptors stem from an adult woman who had mild COVID-19 (a few samples of this study predate the infection). Cell type and time point are not known.

This clonotype was picked up a small number of times. The V call is TRBV20-1, the J call TRBJ2-1; tentatively, D is TRBD2 (6 bases). The CDR3 is 13 amino acids. The germline gives CDR1 DFQATT, CDR2 SNEGSKA (reference sequence). V was clipped by 3 bases and J by 7 bases, with 13 bases between them. The CDR3 loop reads CSARRDSLNEQFF. Written as DNA, the CDR3 is TGCAGTGCTAGGCGGGATTCGTTGAATGAGCAGTTCTTC.

J is TRBJ2-4 and V is TRBV28, with TRBD2 matching over 10 bases. The junction had 8 bases not matched to a gene; V was cut back by 5 bases and J by 1 base. This CDR3 is 17 amino acids long. Germline CDR1 MDHEN, CDR2 SYDVKM. This CDR3 reads CASSTPASGSAKNIQYF. CDR3 coding DNA: TGTGCCAGCAGTACCCCAGCTAGCGGGAGTGCCAAAAACATTCAGTACTTC.

This clonotype appeared a few times. The rearrangement joins TRBV11-2 to TRBJ2-3; 9 nucleotides align to TRBD1. With 2 bases clipped from V and 0 bases from J, the junction kept 3 bases outside the gene matches. Per the germline V gene, CDR1 is SGHAT and CDR2 is FQNNGV. This CDR3 is 16 amino acids long. CDR3 region: CASSLFGTGSTDTQYF. As DNA, the CDR3 is TGTGCCAGCAGCTTATTCGGGACAGGGAGCACAGATACGCAGTATTTT. The complete variable domain, with remaining parts taken from reference TRBV11-2 and TRBJ2-3, reads EAGVAQSPRYKIIEKRQSVAFWCNPISGHATLYWYQQILGQGPKLLIQFQNNGVVDDSQLPKDRFSAERLKGVDSTLKIQPAKLEDSAVYLCASSLFGTGSTDTQYFGPGTRLTVL.

This clonotype showed up just a few times. The chain combines TRBV7-6 with TRBJ2-7; tentative D call: TRBD2 (5 bases). Trimming pared 5 bases from V and 5 bases from J, leaving 19 bases between. The CDR3 spans 15 residues. Per the germline V gene, CDR1 is SGHVS and CDR2 is FNYEAQ. The CDR3 coding sequence is TGTGCCAGCAGCAACCCCGGGATTATGGACGACGAGCAGTACTTC. This encodes CASSNPGIMDDEQYF. Variable domain in full (rest from reference TRBV7-6 and TRBJ2-7): GAGVSQSPRYKVTKRGQDVALRCDPISGHVSLYWYRQALGQGPEFLTYFNYEAQQDKSGLPNDRFSAERPEGSISTLTIQRTEQRDSAMYRCASSNPGIMDDEQYFGPGTRLTVT.

This clonotype was seen a few times. V gene TRBV7-2 combines with J gene TRBJ2-1; TRBD2 aligns across 7 bases. This CDR3 has 15 amino acids. Trimming took 3 bases from V and 7 from J; bases not matched to a gene: 9. The germline CDR1 and CDR2 sequences are SGHTA and FQGNSA. CDR3 amino acids: CASSFSITSDNEQFF. As DNA, the CDR3 is TGTGCCAGCAGCTTTAGTATTACTAGCGATAATGAGCAGTTCTTC. The full variable domain, in which reference TRBV7-2 and TRBJ2-1 provide the parts outside the CDR3, is GAGVSQSPSNKVTEKGKDVELRCDPISGHTALYWYRQSLGQGLEFLIYFQGNSAPDKSGLPSDRFSAERTGGSVSTLTIQRTQQEDSAVYLCASSFSITSDNEQFFGPGTRLTVL.

This rearrangement joins TRBV18 to TRBJ2-3; the D is unclear. V lost 5 bases to trimming and J lost 2 bases, with 11 bases between them. Germline V gives CDR1 KGHSH, CDR2 LQKENI. CDR3 length: 14 amino acids. The CDR3 sequence is CASSSQSSTDTQYF. In nucleotides, the CDR3 is TGTGCCAGCTCATCTCAGTCCTCCACAGATACGCAGTATTTT.

This clonotype was counted a few times. This rearrangement joins TRBV20-1 to TRBJ2-1, with TRBD2 as a possible D gene (6 bases). This CDR3 contains 15 residues. CDR1 is DFQATT and CDR2 is SNEGSKA in the germline V gene (reference sequence). The V end lost 5 bases, the J end lost 1 base, and 15 bases lay between the germline ends. In nucleotides, the CDR3 is TGCAGTGCTCCCCGGGGGAGTGCATCCTACAATGAGCAGTTCTTC. Amino acid sequence: CSAPRGSASYNEQFF.

The chain has TRBV29-1 and TRBJ2-2, with D uncertain. The germline V and J ends were trimmed by 7 bases and 0 bases, with 9 bases remaining between them. Germline V gene data show CDR1 as SQVTM and CDR2 as ANQGSEA. The CDR3 sequence is 13 residues long. The CDR3 nucleotides are TGCAGCGGTACTAACTCGAACACCGGGGAGCTGTTTTTT. Its protein product is CSGTNSNTGELFF.

This clonotype was detected many times. The rearrangement joins TRBV11-3 to TRBJ1-6, with D possibly matching TRBD1 (5 bases). Germline V lookup: CDR1 SGHNT, CDR2 YENEEA. This CDR3 comprises 15 residues. V lost 4 bases and J 8 bases, leaving 15 bases between the germline ends. The DNA of the CDR3 is TGTGCCAGCAGCTCTAACAGGATGGTAGATTCACCCCTCCACTTT. Its protein is CASSSNRMVDSPLHF.

The chain combines TRBV2 with TRBJ2-7; 7 bases fit TRBD1. Germline V lookup: CDR1 SNHLY, CDR2 FYNNEI. J was trimmed by 2 bases and V by 6 bases; bases with no gene match: 4. The CDR3 runs to 13 residues. The CDR3 nucleotides are TGTGCCAGCAGCTACAGGGGAACCTACGAGCAGTACTTC. This sequence encodes CASSYRGTYEQYF.

This sequence joins TRBV5-1 and TRBJ2-2, with 11 bases fitting TRBD1. V was clipped by 4 bases and J by 4 bases; unmatched bases: 3. This CDR3 contains 15 residues. Germline V gene lookup returns CDR1 SGHRS and CDR2 YFSETQ. CDR3 nucleotide sequence: TGCGCCAGCAGCGGGGACAGGGGGAGCACCGGGGAGCTGTTTTTT. The encoded protein is CASSGDRGSTGELFF.

This clonotype was detected a few times. The chain couples TRBV29-1 to TRBJ1-1; possibly TRBD1 for D (6 bases). This CDR3 region has 15 residues. Trimming left V 6 bases short and J 1 base short, with 18 bases between. Per germline, CDR1 SQVTM and CDR2 ANQGSEA. CDR3 nucleotides: TGCAGCGTCCCCCGGGACATTGTATGGAACACTGAAGCTTTCTTT. It yields the protein CSVPRDIVWNTEAFF.

This sequence joins TRBV12-3 or TRBV12-4 and TRBJ2-7; D not certain. The CDR3 spans 15 residues. Deletions cut 4 bases from V and 3 bases from J, with 16 bases between. The CDR3 loop reads CASSSPTGLHYEQYF. The DNA for the CDR3 is TGTGCCAGCAGTTCCCCGACGGGCCTCCACTACGAGCAGTACTTC.

This clonotype showed up just a few times. The rearrangement links TRBV3-1 to TRBJ2-7; unclear D gene. Germline-derived CDR1 and CDR2 are LGHDT and YNNKEL (reference sequence). This CDR3 is built from 15 residues. The V end lost 0 bases, the J end lost 0 bases, and 9 bases lay between the germline ends. The CDR3 sequence is CASSQDRQPSYEQYF. In DNA, the CDR3 is TGTGCCAGCAGCCAAGATCGGCAGCCCTCCTACGAGCAGTACTTC.

This clonotype was picked up a small number of times. The rearrangement uses TRBV7-8 and TRBJ1-5; D gene unclear. Germline-derived CDR1 and CDR2 are SGHVS and FQNEAQ. This CDR3 is built from 14 residues. V lost 1 base and J lost 4, with 8 bases in between. The CDR3 loop reads CASSLGRENQPQHF. CDR3 nucleotide sequence: TGTGCCAGCAGCTTAGGAAGGGAGAATCAGCCCCAGCATTTT.

This clonotype was seen more than once but under ten times. The chain links TRBV7-9 to TRBJ1-2; 8 nucleotides align to TRBD1. In germline, CDR1 is SEHNR, CDR2 FQNEAQ (reference sequence). This CDR3 has 15 amino acids. Trimming removed 8 bases from V and 4 bases from J; junction bases left unmatched: 12. CDR3 bases: TGTGCCAGCTCCCTCGGACAGGGAGCTTTCTATGGCTACACCTTC. It is translated as CASSLGQGAFYGYTF.

The chain has TRBV29-1 and TRBJ2-3; the match to TRBD2 covers 8 bases. The CDR3 is 15 amino acids. V lost 4 bases and J lost 1; bases outside the gene matches: 7. Germline lookup yields CDR1 SQVTM and CDR2 ANQGSEA. CDR3 in amino acids: CSVVPSGQGTDTQYF. The CDR3 region has the DNA TGCAGCGTTGTTCCTAGCGGGCAGGGCACAGATACGCAGTATTTT.